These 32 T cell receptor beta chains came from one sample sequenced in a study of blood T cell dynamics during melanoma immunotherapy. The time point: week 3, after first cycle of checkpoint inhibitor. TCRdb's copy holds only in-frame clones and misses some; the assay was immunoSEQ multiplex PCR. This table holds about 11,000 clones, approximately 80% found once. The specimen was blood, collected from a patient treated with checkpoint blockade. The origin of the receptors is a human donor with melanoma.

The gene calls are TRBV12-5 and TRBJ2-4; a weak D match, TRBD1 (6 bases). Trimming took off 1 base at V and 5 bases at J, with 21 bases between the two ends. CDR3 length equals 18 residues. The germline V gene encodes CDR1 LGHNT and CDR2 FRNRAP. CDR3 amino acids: CASGLAPPFRGFQNIQYF. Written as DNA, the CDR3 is TGTGCTAGTGGTTTGGCCCCGCCTTTCAGGGGCTTCCAAAACATTCAGTACTTC. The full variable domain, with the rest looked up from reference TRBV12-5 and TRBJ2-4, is DARVTQTPRHKVTEMGQEVTMRCQPILGHNTVFWYRQTMMQGLELLAYFRNRAPLDDSGMPKDRFSAEMPDATLATLKIQPSEPRDSAVYFCASGLAPPFRGFQNIQYFGAGTRLSVL.

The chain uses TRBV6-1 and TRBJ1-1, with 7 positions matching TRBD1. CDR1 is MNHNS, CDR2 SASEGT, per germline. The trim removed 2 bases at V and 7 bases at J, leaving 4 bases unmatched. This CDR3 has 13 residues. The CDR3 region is CASSESQGFEAFF. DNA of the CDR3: TGTGCCAGCAGTGAATCACAGGGGTTTGAAGCTTTCTTT.

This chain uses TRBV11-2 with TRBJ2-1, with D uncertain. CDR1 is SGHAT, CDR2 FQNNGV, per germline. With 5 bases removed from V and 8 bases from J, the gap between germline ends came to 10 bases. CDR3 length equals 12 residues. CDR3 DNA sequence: TGTGCCAGCAGCCTCCGGAGAGATGAGCAGTTCTTC. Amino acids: CASSLRRDEQFF.

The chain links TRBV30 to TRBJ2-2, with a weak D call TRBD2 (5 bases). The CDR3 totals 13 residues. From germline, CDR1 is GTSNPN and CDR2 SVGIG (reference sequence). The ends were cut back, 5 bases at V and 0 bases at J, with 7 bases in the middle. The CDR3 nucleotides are TGTGCCTGGGGACTTTCGAACACCGGGGAGCTGTTTTTT. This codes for CAWGLSNTGELFF.

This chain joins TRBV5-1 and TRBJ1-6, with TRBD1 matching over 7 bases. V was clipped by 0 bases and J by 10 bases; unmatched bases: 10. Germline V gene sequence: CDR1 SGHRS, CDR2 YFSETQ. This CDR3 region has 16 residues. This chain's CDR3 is CASSLEGATRDSPLHF. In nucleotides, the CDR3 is TGCGCCAGCAGCTTGGAGGGGGCGACCCGTGACTCACCCCTCCACTTT.

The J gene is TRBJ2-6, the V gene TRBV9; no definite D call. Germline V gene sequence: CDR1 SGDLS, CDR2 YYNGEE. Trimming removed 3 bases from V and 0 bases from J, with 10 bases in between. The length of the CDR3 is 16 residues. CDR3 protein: CASSAGGTSGANVLTF. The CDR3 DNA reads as TGTGCCAGCAGCGCCGGCGGCACCTCTGGGGCCAACGTCCTGACTTTC.

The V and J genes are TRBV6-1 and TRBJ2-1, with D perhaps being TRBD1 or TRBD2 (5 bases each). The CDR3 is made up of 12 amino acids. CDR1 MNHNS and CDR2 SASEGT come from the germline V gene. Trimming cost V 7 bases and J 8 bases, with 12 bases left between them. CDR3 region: CASIAVGDEQFF. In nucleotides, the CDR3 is TGTGCCAGCATCGCTGTGGGGGATGAGCAGTTCTTC.

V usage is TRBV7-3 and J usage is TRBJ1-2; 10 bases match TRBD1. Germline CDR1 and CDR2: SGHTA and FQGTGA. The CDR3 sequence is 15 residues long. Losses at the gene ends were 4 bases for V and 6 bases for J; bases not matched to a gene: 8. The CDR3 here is CASSSPLDRGNGYTF. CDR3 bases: TGTGCCAGCAGCTCCCCCCTGGACAGGGGGAATGGCTACACCTTC. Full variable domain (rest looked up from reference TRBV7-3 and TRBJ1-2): GAGVSQTPSNKVTEKGKYVELRCDPISGHTALYWYRQSLGQGPEFLIYFQGTGAADDSGLPNDRFFAVRPEGSVSTLKIQRTERGDSAVYLCASSSPLDRGNGYTFGSGTRLTVV.

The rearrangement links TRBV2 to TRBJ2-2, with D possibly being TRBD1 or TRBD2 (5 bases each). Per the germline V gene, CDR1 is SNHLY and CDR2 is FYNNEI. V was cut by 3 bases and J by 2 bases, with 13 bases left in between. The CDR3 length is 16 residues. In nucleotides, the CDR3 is TGTGCCAGCAGTGACCCGGGGACGACTAACACCGGGGAGCTGTTTTTT. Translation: CASSDPGTTNTGELFF.

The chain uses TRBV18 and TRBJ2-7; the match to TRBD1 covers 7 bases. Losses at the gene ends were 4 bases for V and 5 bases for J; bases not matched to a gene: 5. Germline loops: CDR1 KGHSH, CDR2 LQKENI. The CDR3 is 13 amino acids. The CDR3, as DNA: TGTGCCAGCTCACGAGACAGGGTAGACGAGCAGTACGTC. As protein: CASSRDRVDEQYV.

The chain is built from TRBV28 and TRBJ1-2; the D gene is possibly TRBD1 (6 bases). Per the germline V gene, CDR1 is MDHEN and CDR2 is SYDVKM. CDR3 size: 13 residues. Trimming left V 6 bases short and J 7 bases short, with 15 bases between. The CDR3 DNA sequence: TGTGCCAGCAGGCCGACAGGTCTCGTTGGCTACACCTTC. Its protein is CASRPTGLVGYTF.

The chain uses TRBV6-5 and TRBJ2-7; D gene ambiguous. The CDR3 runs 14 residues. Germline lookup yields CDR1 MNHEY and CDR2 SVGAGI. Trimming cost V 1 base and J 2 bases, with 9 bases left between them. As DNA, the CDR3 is TGTGCCAGCAGTTACTTCGGGCCTCCCTACGAGCAGTACTTC. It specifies CASSYFGPPYEQYF.

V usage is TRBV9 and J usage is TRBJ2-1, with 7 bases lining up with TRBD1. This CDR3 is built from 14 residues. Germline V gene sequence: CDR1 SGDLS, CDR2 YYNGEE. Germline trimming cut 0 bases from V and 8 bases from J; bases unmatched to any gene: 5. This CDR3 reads CASSVAGQSHEQFF. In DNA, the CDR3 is TGTGCCAGCAGCGTAGCGGGACAGTCGCATGAGCAGTTCTTC.

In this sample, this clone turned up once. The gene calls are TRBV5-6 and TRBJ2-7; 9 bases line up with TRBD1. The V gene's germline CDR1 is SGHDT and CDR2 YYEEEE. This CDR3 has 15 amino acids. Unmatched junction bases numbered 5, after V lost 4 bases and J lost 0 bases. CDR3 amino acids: CASSRDRVSSYEQYV. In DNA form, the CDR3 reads TGTGCCAGCAGCCGGGACAGGGTCAGCTCCTACGAGCAGTACGTC.

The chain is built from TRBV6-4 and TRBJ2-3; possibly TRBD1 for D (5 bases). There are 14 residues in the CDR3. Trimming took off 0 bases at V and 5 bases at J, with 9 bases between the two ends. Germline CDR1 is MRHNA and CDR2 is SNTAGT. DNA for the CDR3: TGTGCCAGCAGTGACTCTGCAGGGTTAGATACGCAGTATTTT. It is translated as CASSDSAGLDTQYF.

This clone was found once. The CDR3 loop is CASSVTSSGPHTDTQYF. The CDR3 DNA sequence: TGTGCCAGCAGTGTTACCTCTAGCGGCCCCCACACAGATACGCAGTATTTT. The J gene is TRBJ2-3, the V gene TRBV28, with 7 nucleotides matching TRBD2. The ends lost 5 bases at V and 2 bases at J; junction bases unmatched: 13. Germline CDR1 MDHEN, CDR2 SYDVKM. The CDR3 covers 17 residues. The full variable domain, with the rest looked up from reference TRBV28 and TRBJ2-3, is DVKVTQSSRYLVKRTGEKVFLECVQDMDHENMFWYRQDPGLGLRLIYFSYDVKMKEKGDIPEGYSVSREKKERFSLILESASTNQTSMYLCASSVTSSGPHTDTQYFGPGTRLTVL.

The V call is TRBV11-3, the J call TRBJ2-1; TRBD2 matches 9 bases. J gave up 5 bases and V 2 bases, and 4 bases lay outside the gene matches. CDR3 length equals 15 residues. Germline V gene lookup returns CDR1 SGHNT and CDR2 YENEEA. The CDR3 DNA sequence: TGTGCCAGCAGCTTAAGCACTAGCGGGCACAATGAGCAGTTCTTC. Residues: CASSLSTSGHNEQFF. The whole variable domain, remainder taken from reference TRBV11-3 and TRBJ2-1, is EAGVVQSPRYKIIEKKQPVAFWCNPISGHNTLYWYLQNLGQGPELLIRYENEEAVDDSQLPKDRFSAERLKGVDSTLKIQPAELGDSAVYLCASSLSTSGHNEQFFGPGTRLTVL.

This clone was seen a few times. CDR3 in amino acids: CASSPGTGGRNQPQHF. The CDR3 nucleotides are TGTGCCAGCTCACCAGGGACAGGGGGCCGCAATCAGCCCCAGCATTTT. This chain links TRBV18 with TRBJ1-5; 12 bases agree with TRBD1. CDR1 is KGHSH and CDR2 is LQKENI in the germline V gene. The CDR3 covers 16 residues. Trimming at V came to 2 bases and at J to 2 bases, leaving 1 base not matched to a gene.

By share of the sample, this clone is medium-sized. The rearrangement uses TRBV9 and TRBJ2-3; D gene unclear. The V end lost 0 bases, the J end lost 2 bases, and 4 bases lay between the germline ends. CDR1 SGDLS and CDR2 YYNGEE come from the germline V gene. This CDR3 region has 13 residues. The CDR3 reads CASSVDYTDTQYF. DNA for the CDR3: TGTGCCAGCAGCGTAGACTACACAGATACGCAGTATTTT.

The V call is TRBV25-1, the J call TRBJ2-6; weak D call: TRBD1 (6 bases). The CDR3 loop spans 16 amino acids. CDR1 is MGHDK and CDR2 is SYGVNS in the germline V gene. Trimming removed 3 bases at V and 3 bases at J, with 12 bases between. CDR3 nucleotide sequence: TGTGCCAGCAGTGACTTGACAGGTTTTGGGGCCAACGTCCTGACTTTC. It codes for CASSDLTGFGANVLTF.

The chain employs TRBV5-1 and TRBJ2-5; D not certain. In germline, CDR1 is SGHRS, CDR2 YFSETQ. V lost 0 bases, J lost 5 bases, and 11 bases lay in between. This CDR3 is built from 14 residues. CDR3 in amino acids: CASSLAMGRETQYF. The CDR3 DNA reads TGCGCCAGCAGCTTGGCCATGGGTCGCGAGACCCAGTACTTC.

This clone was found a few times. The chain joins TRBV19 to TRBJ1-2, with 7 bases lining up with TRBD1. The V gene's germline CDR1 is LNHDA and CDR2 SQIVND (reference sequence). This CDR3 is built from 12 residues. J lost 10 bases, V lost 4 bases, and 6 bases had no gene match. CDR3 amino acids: CASSNRQGAYTF. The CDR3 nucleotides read TGTGCCAGTAGTAACCGACAGGGCGCCTACACCTTC.

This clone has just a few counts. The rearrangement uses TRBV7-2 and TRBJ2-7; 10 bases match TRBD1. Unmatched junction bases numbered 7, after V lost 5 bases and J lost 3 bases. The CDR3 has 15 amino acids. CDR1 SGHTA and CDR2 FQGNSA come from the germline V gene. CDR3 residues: CASSPGTGAGYEQYF. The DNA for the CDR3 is TGTGCCAGCAGCCCCGGGACAGGGGCCGGCTACGAGCAGTACTTC.

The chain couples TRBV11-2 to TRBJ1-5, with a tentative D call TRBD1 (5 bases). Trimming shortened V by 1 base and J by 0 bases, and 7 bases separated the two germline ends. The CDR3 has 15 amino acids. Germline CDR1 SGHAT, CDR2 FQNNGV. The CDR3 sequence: CASSLGTLSNQPQHF. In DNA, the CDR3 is TGTGCCAGCAGCTTAGGGACACTTAGCAATCAGCCCCAGCATTTT. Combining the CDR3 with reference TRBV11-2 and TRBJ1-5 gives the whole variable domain EAGVAQSPRYKIIEKRQSVAFWCNPISGHATLYWYQQILGQGPKLLIQFQNNGVVDDSQLPKDRFSAERLKGVDSTLKIQPAKLEDSAVYLCASSLGTLSNQPQHFGDGTRLSIL.

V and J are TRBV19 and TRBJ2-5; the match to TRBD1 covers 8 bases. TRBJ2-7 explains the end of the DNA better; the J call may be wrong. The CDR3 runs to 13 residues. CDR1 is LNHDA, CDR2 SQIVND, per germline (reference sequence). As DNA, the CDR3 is TGTGCCAGTAGGGACGGACAGGGTAACGAGCAGTACTTC. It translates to CASRDGQGNEQYF.

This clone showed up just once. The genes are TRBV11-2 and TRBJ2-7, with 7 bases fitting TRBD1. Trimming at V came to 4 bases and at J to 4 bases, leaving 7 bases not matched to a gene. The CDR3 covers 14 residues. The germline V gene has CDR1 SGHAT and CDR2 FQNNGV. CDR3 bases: TGTGCCAGCAGCTCCATGACAGGGCTTTACGAGCAGTACGTC. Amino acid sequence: CASSSMTGLYEQYV.

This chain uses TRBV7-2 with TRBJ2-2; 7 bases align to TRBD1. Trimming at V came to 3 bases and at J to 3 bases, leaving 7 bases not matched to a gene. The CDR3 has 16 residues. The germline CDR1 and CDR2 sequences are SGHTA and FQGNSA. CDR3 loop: CASSLGKGAYTGELFF. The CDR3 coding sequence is TGTGCCAGCAGCTTGGGCAAGGGGGCTTACACCGGGGAGCTGTTTTTT.

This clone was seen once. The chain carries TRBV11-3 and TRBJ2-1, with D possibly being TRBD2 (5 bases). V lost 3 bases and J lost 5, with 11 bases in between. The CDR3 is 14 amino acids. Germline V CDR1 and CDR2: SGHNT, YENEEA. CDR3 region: CASSFGGFDNEQFF. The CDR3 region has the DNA TGTGCCAGCAGCTTCGGCGGGTTCGACAATGAGCAGTTCTTC.

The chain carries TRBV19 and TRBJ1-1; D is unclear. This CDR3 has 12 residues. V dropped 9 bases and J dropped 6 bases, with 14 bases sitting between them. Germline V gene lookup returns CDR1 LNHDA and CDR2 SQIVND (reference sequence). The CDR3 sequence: CASVSGLAEAFF. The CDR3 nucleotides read TGTGCCAGCGTCTCGGGGTTGGCTGAAGCTTTCTTT.

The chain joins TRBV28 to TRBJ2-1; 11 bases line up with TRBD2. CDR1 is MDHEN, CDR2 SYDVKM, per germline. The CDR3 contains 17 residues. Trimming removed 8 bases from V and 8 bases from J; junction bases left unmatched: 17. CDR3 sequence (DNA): TGTGCCAGCCCCCCCCCGACTAGCGGGGCCTACGAGGATGAGCAGTTCTTC. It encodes CASPPPTSGAYEDEQFF.

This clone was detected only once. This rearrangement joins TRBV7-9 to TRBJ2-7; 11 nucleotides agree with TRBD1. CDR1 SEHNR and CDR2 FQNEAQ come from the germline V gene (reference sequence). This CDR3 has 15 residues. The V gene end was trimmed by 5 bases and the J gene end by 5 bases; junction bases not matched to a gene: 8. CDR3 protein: CASSERDRGSNEQYF. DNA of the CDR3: TGTGCCAGCAGCGAGCGGGACAGGGGGTCGAACGAGCAGTACTTC.

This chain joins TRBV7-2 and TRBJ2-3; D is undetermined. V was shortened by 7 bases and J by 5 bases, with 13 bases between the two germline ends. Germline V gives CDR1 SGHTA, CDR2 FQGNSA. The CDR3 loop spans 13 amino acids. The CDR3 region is CASNQGLGDTQYF. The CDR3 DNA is TGTGCCAGCAACCAAGGGTTAGGAGATACGCAGTATTTT.